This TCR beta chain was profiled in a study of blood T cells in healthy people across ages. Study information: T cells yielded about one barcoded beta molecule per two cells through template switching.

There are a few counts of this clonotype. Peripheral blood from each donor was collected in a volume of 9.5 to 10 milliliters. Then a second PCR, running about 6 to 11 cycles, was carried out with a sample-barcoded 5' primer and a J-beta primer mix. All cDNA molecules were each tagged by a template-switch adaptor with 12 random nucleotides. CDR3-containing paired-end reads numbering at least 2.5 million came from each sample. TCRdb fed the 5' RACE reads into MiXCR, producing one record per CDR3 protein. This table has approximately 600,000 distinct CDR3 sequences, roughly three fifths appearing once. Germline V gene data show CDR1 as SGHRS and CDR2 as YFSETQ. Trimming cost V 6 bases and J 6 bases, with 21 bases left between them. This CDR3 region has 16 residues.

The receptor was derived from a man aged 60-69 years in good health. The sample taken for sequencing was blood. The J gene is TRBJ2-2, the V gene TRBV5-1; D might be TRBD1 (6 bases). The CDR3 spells CASTTRQVSFSGELFF. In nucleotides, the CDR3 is TGCGCCAGCACCACCCGACAGGTCTCGTTCTCCGGGGAGCTGTTTTTT.